This T cell receptor beta chain was identified in a study of identical twins. Regarding the study as a whole: Analyses of zero insertions could be partly confounded by invariant MAIT and iNKT cells.

The germline gives CDR1 MDHEN, CDR2 SYDVKM. The CDR3 extends over 14 amino acids. V dropped 8 bases and J dropped 7 bases, with 21 bases sitting between them. A universal primer site was incorporated via template switching, and the cDNA contained unique molecular identifiers. TCRdb ran MiXCR on the 5' RACE reads and lists one entry per CDR3 protein. The repertoire has about 530,000 distinct CDR3 sequences, around 22% of them found once; the top ten carry approximately 0.48%. All donors comprised healthy Caucasians. This clonotype was found a few times. Antigen: not known. The same sample was also used in a study of yellow fever vaccine responses in identical twins.

The specimen sequenced was CD4+ T cells sorted from blood. The rearrangement links TRBV28 to TRBJ2-7; a weak D match, TRBD2 (5 bases). This receptor was identified in a woman aged 18-29 years in good health. CDR3: CASGPALTSGEQYF. CDR3 nucleotides: TGTGCCAGCGGTCCAGCTCTAACCTCGGGAGAGCAGTACTTC. The whole variable domain, filled in from reference TRBV28 and TRBJ2-7, reads DVKVTQSSRYLVKRTGEKVFLECVQDMDHENMFWYRQDPGLGLRLIYFSYDVKMKEKGDIPEGYSVSREKKERFSLILESASTNQTSMYLCASGPALTSGEQYFGPGTRLTVT.